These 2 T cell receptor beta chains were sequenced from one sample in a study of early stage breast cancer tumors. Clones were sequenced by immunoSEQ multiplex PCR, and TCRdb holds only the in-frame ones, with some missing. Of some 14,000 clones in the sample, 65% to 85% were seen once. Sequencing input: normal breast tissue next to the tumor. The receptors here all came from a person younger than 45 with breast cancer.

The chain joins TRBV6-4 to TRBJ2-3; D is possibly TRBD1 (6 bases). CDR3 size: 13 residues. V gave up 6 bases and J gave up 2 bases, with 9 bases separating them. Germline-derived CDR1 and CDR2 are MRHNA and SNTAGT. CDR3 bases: TGTGCCAGCAGCCACAGGGTCACAGATACGCAGTATTTT. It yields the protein CASSHRVTDTQYF.

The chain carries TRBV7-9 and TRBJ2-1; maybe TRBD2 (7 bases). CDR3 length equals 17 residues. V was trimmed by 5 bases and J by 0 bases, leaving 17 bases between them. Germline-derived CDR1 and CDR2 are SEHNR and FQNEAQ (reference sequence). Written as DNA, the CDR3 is TGTGCCAGCAGCCCCCGGGGGGCTGCTAGCTCCTACAATGAGCAGTTCTTC. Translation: CASSPRGAASSYNEQFF.